These 31 T cell receptor beta chains were sequenced from one sample in a study of T-cell reconstitution after alpha-beta-depleted transplantation in children. Unique molecular identifiers were used in preparing the TCRbeta library. TCRdb redid the calling of the PCR reads with MiXCR, one entry per CDR3 protein. The profile shows 700,000 or so distinct CDR3 sequences, less than 15% of them singletons. Specimen: PBMCs, collected before TCRalphabeta/CD19-depleted stem cell transplant. These TCRs come from a girl aged 2-10 years with congenital amegakaryocytic thrombocytopenia, due to receive a stem cell transplant.

This clonotype has at least ten counts. The chain carries TRBV4-1 and TRBJ2-1; D remains unclear. Trimming took off 0 bases at V and 8 bases at J, with 5 bases between the two ends. The CDR3 is made up of 12 amino acids. Per the germline V gene, CDR1 is MGHRA and CDR2 is YSYEKL. CDR3 amino acids: CASSQESDEQFF. Written as DNA, the CDR3 is TGCGCCAGCAGCCAAGAGTCAGATGAGCAGTTCTTC.

This clonotype has ten or more counts. V usage is TRBV29-1 and J usage is TRBJ2-3; D gene ambiguous. CDR1 and CDR2 (germline): SQVTM, ANQGSEA. The CDR3 is made up of 13 amino acids. Trimming left V 4 bases short and J 2 bases short, with 10 bases between. CDR3 sequence (DNA): TGCAGCGTTGTAAAAGGTACCACAGATACGCAGTATTTT. Amino acids: CSVVKGTTDTQYF.

This clonotype was found many times. The rearrangement links TRBV12-3 or TRBV12-4 to TRBJ1-2; TRBD1 matches 10 bases. The CDR3 loop spans 13 amino acids. The ends lost 3 bases at V and 5 bases at J; junction bases unmatched: 0. The CDR3 region has the DNA TGTGCCAGCAGTTTGGACAGGGGGTATGGCTACACCTTC. Its translation is CASSLDRGYGYTF.

This clonotype was counted at least ten times. This rearrangement joins TRBV10-3 to TRBJ2-1, with 14 bases aligning to TRBD2. The CDR3 covers 21 residues. J lost 1 base, V lost 4 bases, and 15 bases had no gene match. Per the germline V gene, CDR1 is ENHRY and CDR2 is SYGVKD. DNA for the CDR3: TGTGCCATCAGTGTTCCCCCGCCTGGGACTAGCGGGAGAGTTTCCTACAATGAGCAGTTCTTC. This translates into CAISVPPPGTSGRVSYNEQFF.

In this sample, this clonotype turned up many times. The V call is TRBV15, the J call TRBJ2-3; D is ambiguous. The CDR3 is 14 residues long. V was cut by 0 bases and J by 4 bases, with 8 bases left in between. Germline CDR1 is LNHNV and CDR2 is YYDKDF (reference sequence). CDR3 sequence reads: CATSRDVAADTQYF. The DNA of the CDR3 is TGTGCCACCAGCAGAGATGTAGCTGCAGATACGCAGTATTTT.

There are a few counts of this clonotype. V is TRBV30 and J is TRBJ2-7; D remains ambiguous. The CDR3 runs 13 residues. Trimming removed 0 bases from V and 3 bases from J, with 9 bases in between. Germline CDR1 reads GTSNPN; CDR2 reads SVGIG (reference sequence). Here the CDR3 DNA reads TGTGCCTGGAGTGTCGGGCACAACTACGAGCAGTACTTC. Translation: CAWSVGHNYEQYF.

This clonotype was detected only a few times. The J gene is TRBJ1-1, the V gene TRBV20-1; 9 bases agree with TRBD1. Trimming removed 2 bases from V and 4 bases from J; junction bases left unmatched: 2. Germline CDR1 and CDR2: DFQATT and SNEGSKA (reference sequence). The CDR3 consists of 13 residues. CDR3 in amino acids: CSARPDRGTEAFF. The CDR3 DNA sequence: TGCAGTGCTAGACCGGACAGGGGCACTGAAGCTTTCTTT.

This clonotype was found many times. The gene calls are TRBV7-2 and TRBJ2-2, with TRBD2 identical over 11 bases. CDR3 length equals 15 residues. The germline V gene has CDR1 SGHTA and CDR2 FQGNSA. Unmatched junction bases numbered 1, after V lost 0 bases and J lost 7 bases. The CDR3 reads CASSLATSGVGELFF. For the CDR3, the DNA is TGTGCCAGCAGCTTAGCGACTAGCGGGGTCGGGGAGCTGTTTTTT.

Many counts were recorded for this clonotype. This sequence joins TRBV10-2 and TRBJ2-1; TRBD2 matches 13 bases. The CDR3 runs to 15 residues. Germline trimming cut 6 bases from V and 7 bases from J; bases unmatched to any gene: 6. The germline CDR1 and CDR2 sequences are WSHSY and SAAADI. The CDR3 loop is CASRVLAGGVNEQFF. Written as DNA, the CDR3 is TGCGCCAGCAGAGTACTAGCGGGAGGGGTAAATGAGCAGTTCTTC.

This clonotype was seen a few times. The J gene is TRBJ2-7, the V gene TRBV10-3, with 10 bases aligning to TRBD2. This CDR3 has 14 residues. Germline CDR1 and CDR2: ENHRY and SYGVKD. V lost 11 bases and J lost 4; bases outside the gene matches: 11. The CDR3 nucleotides are TGTGCCTCCGTAGCCCAACTAGCGGGGTACGAGCAGTACTTC. Residues: CASVAQLAGYEQYF.

The gene calls are TRBV11-2 and TRBJ2-7, with TRBD1 as a possible D gene (5 bases). Germline loops: CDR1 SGHAT, CDR2 FQNNGV. The germline V and J ends were trimmed by 1 base and 3 bases, with 10 bases remaining between them. The CDR3 consists of 14 residues. CDR3 sequence (DNA): TGTGCCAGCAGCTTAGCGACAGCTTTCTACGAGCAGTACTTC. Its protein is CASSLATAFYEQYF.

This clonotype was recorded at least ten times. The chain joins TRBV15 to TRBJ1-5; D uncertain. The germline CDR1 and CDR2 sequences are LNHNV and YYDKDF (reference sequence). The ends were cut back, 1 base at V and 1 base at J, with 8 bases in the middle. This CDR3 comprises 15 residues. The CDR3 sequence: CATSRVALSNQPQHF. Here the CDR3 DNA reads TGTGCCACCAGCAGAGTAGCGCTAAGCAATCAGCCCCAGCATTTT.

This clonotype has at least ten counts. This chain links TRBV29-1 with TRBJ2-7; D gene unclear. The CDR3 totals 13 residues. Germline V gene data show CDR1 as SQVTM and CDR2 as ANQGSEA. The V and J ends lost 5 bases and 3 bases respectively, with 14 bases between them. CDR3 DNA sequence: TGCAGCGTTAGGACCCCGTGGGGCTACGAGCAGTACTTC. Protein: CSVRTPWGYEQYF.

This clonotype was recorded many times. This rearrangement joins TRBV7-6 to TRBJ1-1; D remains ambiguous. There are 15 residues in the CDR3. Germline CDR1 SGHVS, CDR2 FNYEAQ. Deletions cut 5 bases from V and 5 bases from J, with 18 bases between. The CDR3 nucleotides are TGTGCCAGCAGCCCCTCGGCGGCCTGGGAAACTGAAGCTTTCTTT. Amino acid sequence: CASSPSAAWETEAFF.

This clonotype was counted at least ten times. This chain joins TRBV20-1 and TRBJ2-7; TRBD1 agrees at 7 bases. The germline CDR1 and CDR2 sequences are DFQATT and SNEGSKA (reference sequence). Trimming took 4 bases from V and 3 from J; bases not matched to a gene: 9. The CDR3 is made up of 14 amino acids. The CDR3 sequence is CSATPDRVLYEQYF. The CDR3 nucleotides read TGCAGTGCTACTCCAGACAGGGTCCTCTACGAGCAGTACTTC.

V is TRBV10-1 and J is TRBJ1-1; D gene ambiguous. CDR3 length: 13 amino acids. Germline CDR1 is WNHNN and CDR2 is SYGVQD (reference sequence). Trimming pared 3 bases from V and 2 bases from J, leaving 7 bases between. The CDR3 reads CASSEVPNTEAFF. Written as DNA, the CDR3 is TGCGCCAGCAGTGAAGTCCCCAACACTGAAGCTTTCTTT.

This chain links TRBV5-1 with TRBJ1-1, with TRBD1 matching 8 bases. The germline CDR1 and CDR2 sequences are SGHRS and YFSETQ. V lost 0 bases and J lost 5; bases outside the gene matches: 12. CDR3 length: 17 amino acids. DNA of the CDR3: TGCGCCAGCAGCTTGGATGCCCAGGGGGCAGGTGAAACTGAAGCTTTCTTT. Protein product: CASSLDAQGAGETEAFF.

This clonotype was observed many times. The chain couples TRBV20-1 to TRBJ2-7; no firm D call. Germline CDR1 is DFQATT and CDR2 is SNEGSKA (reference sequence). The CDR3 is made up of 14 amino acids. V shed 2 bases and J shed 0 bases, with 11 bases lying between them. CDR3 amino acids: CSARFIPNSYEQYF. The CDR3 DNA reads as TGCAGTGCTAGATTTATACCTAACTCCTACGAGCAGTACTTC.

The DNA of the CDR3 is TGTGCCAGCTCCAAGGGACGGAACAATGAGCAGTTCTTC. Protein: CASSKGRNNEQFF. The chain employs TRBV2 and TRBJ2-1; D assignment may be TRBD1 or TRBD2 (5 bases each). Germline values: CDR1 SNHLY, CDR2 FYNNEI. The CDR3 is 13 residues long. V lost 8 bases, J lost 5 bases, and 13 bases lay in between.

This clonotype appeared many times. The rearrangement joins TRBV28 to TRBJ2-1; D is unclear. CDR3 length equals 14 residues. In germline, CDR1 is MDHEN, CDR2 SYDVKM. Between the trimmed V and J ends, which lost 3 bases and 6 bases, there was a span of 12 bases. The CDR3 sequence is CASSLVSGLNEQFF. Written as DNA, the CDR3 is TGTGCCAGCAGTTTGGTCTCAGGCCTCAATGAGCAGTTCTTC.

This clonotype was seen only a few times. The genes are TRBV5-1 and TRBJ2-1; 11 bases are a match to TRBD1. The CDR3 is 15 amino acids. Germline CDR1 and CDR2: SGHRS and YFSETQ. After removal of 2 bases from V and 7 bases from J, the junction contained 5 bases not matched to a gene. CDR3 region: CASSLGQGAINEQFF. The CDR3 bases are TGCGCCAGCAGCTTAGGACAGGGGGCGATTAATGAGCAGTTCTTC.

There are many counts of this clonotype. CDR3 in amino acids: CASSLEVFGGISDTQYF. The CDR3 bases are TGCGCCAGCAGTCTGGAAGTCTTTGGCGGGATTTCAGATACGCAGTATTTT. This chain links TRBV5-1 with TRBJ2-3; a possible D gene is TRBD2 (6 bases). Germline V gene lookup returns CDR1 SGHRS and CDR2 YFSETQ. Deletions cut 5 bases from V and 4 bases from J, with 23 bases between. The CDR3 loop spans 17 amino acids.

V gene TRBV14 combines with J gene TRBJ2-7; the D gene is possibly TRBD2 (6 bases). CDR1 is SGHDN and CDR2 is FVKESK in the germline V gene. CDR3 length: 18 residues. The V end lost 6 bases, the J end lost 2 bases, and 26 bases lay between the germline ends. This CDR3 is CASRAWTGSGDGTYEQYF. The CDR3 DNA reads as TGTGCCAGCAGGGCCTGGACGGGTAGCGGAGATGGGACCTACGAGCAGTACTTC.

The chain has TRBV14 and TRBJ2-3, with D possibly being TRBD1 (6 bases). Germline V gene data show CDR1 as SGHDN and CDR2 as FVKESK. The CDR3 covers 18 residues. V was trimmed by 1 base and J by 2 bases, leaving 19 bases between them. Here the CDR3 reads CASSQVRDIISITDTQYF. CDR3 DNA sequence: TGTGCCAGCAGCCAAGTAAGGGACATTATATCGATCACAGATACGCAGTATTTT.

The chain employs TRBV4-1 and TRBJ2-2; D ambiguous. The CDR3 contains 16 residues. Trimming removed 1 base from V and 1 base from J, with 10 bases in between. The V gene's germline CDR1 is MGHRA and CDR2 YSYEKL. The CDR3 sequence: CASSQVGLENTGELFF. Here the CDR3 DNA reads TGCGCCAGCAGCCAAGTTGGCCTAGAGAACACCGGGGAGCTGTTTTTT.

This clonotype was observed many times. The chain carries TRBV12-3 or TRBV12-4 and TRBJ2-1; no firm D call. This CDR3 spans 13 amino acids. The V end was cut by 6 bases, the J end by 9 bases, with 15 bases between. DNA of the CDR3: TGTGCCAGCAGAGACGGGCCTAGGCTTGAGCAGTTCTTC. Residues: CASRDGPRLEQFF.

This clonotype was found a few times. CDR3 DNA sequence: TGTGCCAGCAGTGGGCCCCCCTCCCTTAATGAAAAACTGTTTTTT. This encodes CASSGPPSLNEKLFF. The V and J genes are TRBV12-3 or TRBV12-4 and TRBJ1-4; D is uncertain. The CDR3 length is 15 residues. The germline V and J ends were trimmed by 5 bases and 4 bases, with 14 bases remaining between them.

The chain links TRBV28 to TRBJ2-5; 12 bases agree with TRBD2. CDR1 MDHEN and CDR2 SYDVKM come from the germline V gene. J was trimmed by 4 bases and V by 5 bases; bases with no gene match: 8. The CDR3 totals 16 residues. For the CDR3, the DNA is TGTGCCAGCAGTAACACCCCGGGACTAGCGGGAGAGACCCAGTACTTC. Translating gives CASSNTPGLAGETQYF.

This clonotype came up a few times. This rearrangement joins TRBV11-2 to TRBJ2-7, with D tentatively TRBD1 (5 bases). From germline, CDR1 is SGHAT and CDR2 FQNNGV. The CDR3 is made up of 13 amino acids. Deletions cut 3 bases from V and 5 bases from J, with 11 bases between. CDR3 sequence reads: CASSFSRVNEQYF. CDR3 sequence (DNA): TGTGCCAGCAGCTTCAGCAGGGTGAACGAGCAGTACTTC.

The chain has TRBV5-1 and TRBJ2-1; 7 bases agree with TRBD1. Germline values: CDR1 SGHRS, CDR2 YFSETQ. The CDR3 extends over 16 amino acids. The junction had 7 bases not matched to a gene; V was cut back by 0 bases and J by 4 bases. The chain's CDR3 is CASSLGRQGWYNEQFF. The CDR3 DNA sequence: TGCGCCAGCAGCTTGGGAAGACAGGGATGGTACAATGAGCAGTTCTTC. The full variable domain, with the rest looked up from reference TRBV5-1 and TRBJ2-1, is KAGVTQTPRYLIKTRGQQVTLSCSPISGHRSVSWYQQTPGQGLQFLFEYFSETQRNKGNFPGRFSGRQFSNSRSEMNVSTLELGDSALYLCASSLGRQGWYNEQFFGPGTRLTVL.

This clonotype was seen repeatedly, ten times or more. V gene TRBV5-1 combines with J gene TRBJ2-1, with 12 bases identical to TRBD2. V lost 8 bases, J lost 8 bases, and 8 bases stayed unmatched. The V gene's germline CDR1 is SGHRS and CDR2 YFSETQ. The CDR3 is made up of 14 amino acids. This chain's CDR3 is CASSSGRALDEQFF. The CDR3 nucleotides read TGCGCCAGTTCTAGCGGGAGGGCCCTCGATGAGCAGTTCTTC.